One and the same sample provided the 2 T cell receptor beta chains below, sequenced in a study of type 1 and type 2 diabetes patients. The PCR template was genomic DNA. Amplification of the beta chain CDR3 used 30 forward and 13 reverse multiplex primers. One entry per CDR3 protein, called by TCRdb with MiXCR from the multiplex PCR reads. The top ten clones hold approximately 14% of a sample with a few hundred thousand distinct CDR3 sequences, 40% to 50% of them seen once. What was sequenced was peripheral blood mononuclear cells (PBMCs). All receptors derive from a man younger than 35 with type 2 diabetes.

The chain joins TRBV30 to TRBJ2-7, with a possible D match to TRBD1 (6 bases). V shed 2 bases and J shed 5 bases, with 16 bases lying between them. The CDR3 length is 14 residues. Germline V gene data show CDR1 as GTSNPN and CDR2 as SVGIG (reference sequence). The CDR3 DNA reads TGTGCCTGGAGTCGACAGGCCGCTCCAGACGAGCAGTACTTC. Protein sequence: CAWSRQAAPDEQYF. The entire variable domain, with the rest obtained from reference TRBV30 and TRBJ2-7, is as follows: SQTIHQWPATLVQPVGSPLSLECTVEGTSNPNLYWYRQAAGRGLQLLFYSVGIGQISSEVPQNLSASRPQDRQFILSSKKLLLSDSGFYLCAWSRQAAPDEQYFGPGTRLTVT.

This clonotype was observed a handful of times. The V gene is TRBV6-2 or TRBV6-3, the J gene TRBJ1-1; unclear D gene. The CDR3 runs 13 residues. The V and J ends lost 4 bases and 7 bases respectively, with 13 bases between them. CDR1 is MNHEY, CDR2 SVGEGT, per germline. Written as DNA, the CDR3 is TGTGCCAGCAGTTTTGCAGCTGAAGGTGAAGCTTTCTTT. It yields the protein CASSFAAEGEAFF.